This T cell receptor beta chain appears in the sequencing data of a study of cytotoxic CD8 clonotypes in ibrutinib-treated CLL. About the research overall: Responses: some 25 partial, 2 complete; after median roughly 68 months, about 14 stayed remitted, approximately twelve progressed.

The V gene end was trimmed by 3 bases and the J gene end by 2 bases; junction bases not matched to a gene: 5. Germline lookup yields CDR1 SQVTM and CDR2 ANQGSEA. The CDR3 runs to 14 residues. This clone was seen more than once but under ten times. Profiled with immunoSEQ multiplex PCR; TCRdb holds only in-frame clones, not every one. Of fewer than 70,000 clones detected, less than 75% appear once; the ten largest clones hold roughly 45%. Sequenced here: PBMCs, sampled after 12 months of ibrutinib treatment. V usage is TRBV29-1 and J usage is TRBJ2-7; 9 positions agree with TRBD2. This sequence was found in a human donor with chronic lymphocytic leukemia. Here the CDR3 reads CSVDGGRGAYEQYF. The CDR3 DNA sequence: TGCAGCGTTGACGGCGGGAGGGGAGCCTACGAGCAGTACTTC.